This TCR beta chain was documented in a study of T cell repertoires in ileal Crohn's disease. Broader study findings: Mucosal expansions were suggested to be mainly CD8 T cells.

Trimming took 6 bases from V and 1 from J; bases not matched to a gene: 6. The CDR3 extends over 15 amino acids. Germline lookup yields CDR1 MNHNS and CDR2 SASEGT. Five hundred nanograms of biopsy DNA per sample underwent TCRB immunosequencing. Libraries were prepared by immunoSEQ multiplex PCR; TCRdb keeps only in-frame clonotypes and omits some of them. The table includes 4,500 to 5,500 clones, approximately 73% detected once. Adults with ileal or ileocolonic Crohn's disease and an indication for resection were eligible. About this clone: Its specificity is unknown.

This sequence was found in an adult with Crohn's disease. The sequenced sample was ileal tissue. V gene TRBV6-1 combines with J gene TRBJ2-7, with 10 bases matching TRBD1. Here the CDR3 reads CASSTGTGVSYEQYF. CDR3 sequence (DNA): TGTGCCAGCAGCACCGGGACAGGGGTTTCCTACGAGCAGTACTTC.